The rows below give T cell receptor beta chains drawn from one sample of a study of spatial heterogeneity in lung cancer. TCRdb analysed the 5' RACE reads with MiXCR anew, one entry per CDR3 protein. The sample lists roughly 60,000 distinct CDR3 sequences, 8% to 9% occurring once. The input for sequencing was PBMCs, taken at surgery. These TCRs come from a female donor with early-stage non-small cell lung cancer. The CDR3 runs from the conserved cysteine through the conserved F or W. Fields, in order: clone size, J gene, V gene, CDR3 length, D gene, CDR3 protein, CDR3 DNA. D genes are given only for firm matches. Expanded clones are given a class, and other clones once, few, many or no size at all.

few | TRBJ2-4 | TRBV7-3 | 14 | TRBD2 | CASSATSGSNIQYF | TGTGCCAGCAGCGCGACTAGCGGGAGTAACATTCAGTACTTC
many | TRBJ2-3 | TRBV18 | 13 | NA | CASSPRGEDTQYF | TGTGCCAGCTCCCCGCGAGGGGAAGATACGCAGTATTTT
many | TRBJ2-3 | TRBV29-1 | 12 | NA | CSATPSTDTQYF | TGCAGCGCCACTCCTAGCACAGATACGCAGTATTTT
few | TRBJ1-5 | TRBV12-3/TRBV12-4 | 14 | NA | CASSSFGGDQPQHF | TGTGCCAGCAGTTCTTTCGGGGGGGATCAGCCCCAGCATTTT
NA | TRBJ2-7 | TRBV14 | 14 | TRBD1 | CASSPRGNSYEQYF | TGTGCCAGCAGCCCCAGGGGGAACTCCTACGAGCAGTACTTC
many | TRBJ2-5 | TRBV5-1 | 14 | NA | CASSLVQEGETQYF | TGCGCCAGCAGCTTGGTGCAAGAGGGAGAGACCCAGTACTTC
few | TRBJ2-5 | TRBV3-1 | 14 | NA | CASSQADSFATQYF | TGTGCCAGCAGCCAAGCCGACAGTTTCGCGACCCAGTACTTC
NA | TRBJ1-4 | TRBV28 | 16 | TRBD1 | CASSPWTGAMDEKLFF | TGTGCCAGCAGTCCCTGGACAGGGGCGATGGATGAAAAACTGTTTTTT
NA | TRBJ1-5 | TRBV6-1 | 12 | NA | CLAGLWDQPQHF | TGTTTGGCCGGCCTTTGGGATCAGCCCCAGCATTTT
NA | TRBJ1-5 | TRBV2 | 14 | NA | CASSVSSQDQPQHF | TGTGCCAGCAGTGTCAGCAGCCAAGATCAGCCCCAGCATTTT
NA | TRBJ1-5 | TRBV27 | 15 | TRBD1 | CASSLDRGVNQPQHF | TGTGCCAGCAGTTTAGACAGGGGGGTCAATCAGCCCCAGCATTTT
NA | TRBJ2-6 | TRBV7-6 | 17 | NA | CASSLWQGNSGANVLTF | TGTGCCAGCAGCTTATGGCAGGGAAACTCTGGGGCCAACGTCCTGACTTTC
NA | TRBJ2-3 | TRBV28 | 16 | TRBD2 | CASSLTQVGGTDTQYF | TGTGCCAGCAGTCTAACACAGGTGGGAGGGACAGATACGCAGTATTTT
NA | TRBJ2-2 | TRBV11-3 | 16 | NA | CASSLDGQLNTGELFF | TGTGCCAGCAGCTTAGATGGACAGCTGAACACCGGGGAGCTGTTTTTT
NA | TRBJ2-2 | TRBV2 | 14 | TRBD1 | CASTFDRGTGELFF | TGTGCCAGCACCTTCGACAGGGGCACCGGGGAGCTGTTTTTT
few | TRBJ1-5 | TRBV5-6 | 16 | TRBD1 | CASSQRDRGYNQPQHF | TGTGCCAGCAGTCAGCGGGACAGGGGATACAATCAGCCCCAGCATTTT
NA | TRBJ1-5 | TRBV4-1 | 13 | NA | CASRESLNQPQHF | TGCGCCAGCCGGGAGTCCCTCAATCAGCCCCAGCATTTT
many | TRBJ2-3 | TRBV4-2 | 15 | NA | CASSQDRGGTDTQYF | TGTGCCAGCAGCCAGGATCGGGGAGGAACAGATACGCAGTATTTT
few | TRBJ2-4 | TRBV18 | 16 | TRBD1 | CASSPLMPGGSDIQYF | TGTGCCAGCTCACCACTCATGCCAGGGGGCTCGGACATTCAGTACTTC
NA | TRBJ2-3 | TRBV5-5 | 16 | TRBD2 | CASSLEVAGGTDTQYF | TGTGCCAGCAGCTTGGAGGTAGCGGGGGGAACAGATACGCAGTATTTT
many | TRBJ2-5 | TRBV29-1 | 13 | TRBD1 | CSVGTGGVETQYF | TGCAGCGTGGGGACAGGGGGCGTAGAGACCCAGTACTTC
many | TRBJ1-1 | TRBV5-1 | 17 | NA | CASSQPSWEAVNTEAFF | TGCGCCAGCAGCCAACCATCGTGGGAAGCGGTGAACACTGAAGCTTTCTTT
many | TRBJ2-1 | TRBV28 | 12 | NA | CASSSSWVDGFF | TGTGCCAGCAGTTCTAGTTGGGTCGACGGGTTCTTC
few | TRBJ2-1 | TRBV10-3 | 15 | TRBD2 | CAISEAAGQRNEQFF | TGTGCCATCAGTGAAGCAGCGGGGCAGCGTAATGAGCAGTTCTTC
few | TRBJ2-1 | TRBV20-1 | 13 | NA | CSARVPGRDEQFF | TGCAGTGCTAGAGTACCAGGCAGAGATGAGCAGTTCTTC
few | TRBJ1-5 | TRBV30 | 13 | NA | CAWSADWDQPQHF | TGTGCCTGGAGTGCGGACTGGGATCAGCCCCAGCATTTT
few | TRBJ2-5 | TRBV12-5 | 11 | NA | CASGGWETQYF | TGTGCTAGTGGTGGATGGGAGACCCAGTACTTC
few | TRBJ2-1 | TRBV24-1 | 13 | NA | CATSDLGGNEQFF | TGTGCCACCAGTGATTTGGGGGGGAATGAGCAGTTCTTC
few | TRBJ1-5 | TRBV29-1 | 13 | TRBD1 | CSVRDSGNQPQHF | TGCAGCGTCCGGGACAGTGGGAATCAGCCCCAGCATTTT
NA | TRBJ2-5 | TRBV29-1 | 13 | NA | CSVFGALQETQYF | TGCAGCGTTTTTGGGGCATTACAAGAGACCCAGTACTTC
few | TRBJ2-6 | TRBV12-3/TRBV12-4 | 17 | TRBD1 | CASRSGTGTHGANVLTF | TGTGCCAGCAGGTCCGGGACAGGGACGCATGGGGCCAACGTCCTGACTTTC
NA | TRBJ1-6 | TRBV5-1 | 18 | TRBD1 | CASSLTGGMSSYNSPLHF | TGCGCCAGCAGCTTGACAGGGGGGATGAGCTCCTATAATTCACCCCTCCACTTT
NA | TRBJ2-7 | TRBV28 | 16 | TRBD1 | CASSLGGDRGNYEQYF | TGTGCCAGCAGTTTAGGGGGGGACAGGGGGAACTACGAGCAGTACTTC
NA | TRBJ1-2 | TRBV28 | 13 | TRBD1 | CASLQTGARGYTF | TGTGCCAGCTTACAGACAGGGGCGAGAGGCTACACCTTC
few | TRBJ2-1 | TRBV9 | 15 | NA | CASSSGASGGGEQFF | TGTGCCAGCAGCTCAGGGGCTAGCGGCGGCGGTGAGCAGTTCTTC
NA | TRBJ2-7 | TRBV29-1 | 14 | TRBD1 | CSVEPGQGGREQYF | TGCAGCGTTGAACCGGGACAGGGAGGAAGAGAGCAGTACTTC
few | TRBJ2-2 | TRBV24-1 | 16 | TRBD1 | CATSETGTANTGELFF | TGTGCCACCAGTGAGACCGGGACAGCGAACACCGGGGAGCTGTTTTTT
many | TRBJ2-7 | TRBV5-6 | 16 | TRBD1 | CASSLGTGGFSYEQYF | TGTGCCAGCAGCTTAGGGACAGGGGGTTTTTCCTACGAGCAGTACTTC
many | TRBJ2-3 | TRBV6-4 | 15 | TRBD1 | CASSETADRADTQYF | TGTGCCAGCAGTGAGACCGCCGACAGGGCGGATACGCAGTATTTT
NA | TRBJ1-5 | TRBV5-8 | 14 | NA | CASSRVGSNQPQHF | TGTGCCAGCTCCCGAGTGGGTAGCAATCAGCCCCAGCATTTT
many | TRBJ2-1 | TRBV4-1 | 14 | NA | CASRPFGLDNEQFF | TGCGCCAGCAGACCTTTCGGGCTGGACAATGAGCAGTTCTTC
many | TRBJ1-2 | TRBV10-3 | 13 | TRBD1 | CAISQQGMWGYTF | TGTGCCATCAGTCAACAGGGGATGTGGGGCTACACCTTC
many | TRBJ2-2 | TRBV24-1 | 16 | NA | CATSDPGPKNTGELFF | TGTGCCACCAGTGATCCGGGACCCAAGAACACCGGGGAGCTGTTTTTT
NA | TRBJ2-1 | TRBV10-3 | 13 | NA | CALGRGSYNEQFF | TGTGCCCTCGGCAGGGGCTCCTACAATGAGCAGTTCTTC
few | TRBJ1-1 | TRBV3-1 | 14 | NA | CASSPSILGREAFF | TGTGCCAGCAGCCCTAGTATTCTAGGCCGTGAAGCTTTCTTT
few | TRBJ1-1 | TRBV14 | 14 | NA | CASSQAGGPSEAFF | TGTGCCAGCAGCCAAGCCGGGGGGCCGAGTGAAGCTTTCTTT
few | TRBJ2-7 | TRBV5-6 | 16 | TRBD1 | CASSLERTGLSYEQYF | TGTGCCAGCAGCTTGGAGCGGACAGGGCTGTCCTACGAGCAGTACTTC
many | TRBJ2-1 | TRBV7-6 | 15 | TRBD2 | CASSSLAGPYNEQFF | TGTGCCAGCAGCTCACTAGCGGGGCCCTACAATGAGCAGTTCTTC
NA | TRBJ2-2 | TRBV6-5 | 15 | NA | CASSKPGTYAGELFF | TGTGCCAGCAGCAAACCCGGGACATACGCCGGGGAGCTGTTTTTT
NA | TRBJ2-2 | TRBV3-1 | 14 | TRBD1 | CASSPRQGAGELFF | TGTGCCAGCAGCCCAAGACAGGGGGCAGGGGAGCTGTTTTTT
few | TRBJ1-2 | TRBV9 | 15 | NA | CASSVESVHSDGYTF | TGTGCCAGCAGCGTAGAGAGCGTCCACTCTGATGGCTACACCTTC
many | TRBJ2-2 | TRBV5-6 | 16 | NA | CASSPWALKRSGELFF | TGTGCCAGCAGCCCTTGGGCCTTAAAAAGGTCCGGGGAGCTGTTTTTT
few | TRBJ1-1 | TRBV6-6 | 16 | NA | CASSSSGAGLETEAFF | TGTGCCAGCAGTTCCTCCGGAGCCGGGCTCGAGACTGAAGCTTTCTTT
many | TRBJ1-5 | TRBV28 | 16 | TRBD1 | CASSLRGTGSRQPQHF | TGTGCCAGCAGCCTCCGGGGGACAGGTTCTCGACAGCCCCAGCATTTT